Listed here are 3 T cell receptor beta chains from one sample, sequenced in a study of blood T cell repertoires in COVID-19. Some clones are missing from TCRdb's copy, which holds only in-frame ones; the method was immunoSEQ multiplex PCR. Among a few hundred thousand clones listed, roughly 90% were seen once. The source material was peripheral blood. These receptors were collected from a man aged 25 to 40 with acute or convalescent COVID-19.

This chain connects TRBV4-1 to TRBJ2-2, with D unclear. The germline CDR1 and CDR2 sequences are MGHRA and YSYEKL. This CDR3 comprises 17 residues. The germline V and J ends were trimmed by 0 bases and 1 base, with 12 bases remaining between them. The CDR3 sequence is CASSQDPTQENTGELFF. The CDR3 bases are TGCGCCAGCAGCCAAGATCCCACCCAGGAGAACACCGGGGAGCTGTTTTTT.

This chain uses TRBV6-5 with TRBJ1-1; a weak D match, TRBD1 (6 bases). The CDR3 spans 12 residues. The germline gives CDR1 MNHEY, CDR2 SVGAGI. V was shortened by 9 bases and J by 10 bases, with 18 bases between the two germline ends. The CDR3 here is CASKQGEWRAFF. CDR3 nucleotides: TGTGCCAGTAAACAGGGAGAGTGGCGAGCTTTCTTT.

Details on this clone: The same CDR3 also results from other DNA sequences found in this sample. The chain uses TRBV4-1 and TRBJ2-7, with TRBD1 as a possible D gene (5 bases). The length of the CDR3 is 14 residues. Between the trimmed V and J ends, which lost 1 base and 1 base, there was a span of 8 bases. Looked up from germline, CDR1 is MGHRA and CDR2 is YSYEKL. CDR3 amino acids: CASSQGGSSYEQYF. CDR3 nucleotides: TGCGCCAGCAGCCAAGGGGGCTCGTCCTACGAGCAGTACTTC.